Each of the 20 T cell receptor beta chains below was sequenced from the same sample in a study of Ad26.COV2.S vaccination and SARS-CoV-2 variants. The treatment is: 15 to 20 received Ad26.COV2.S at low or high dose, single or two shots; about five received placebo; per-sample allocation not given. Day 63 after the first vaccine or placebo injection was the time point for sampling. The data were produced by immunoSEQ multiplex PCR, yet TCRdb's version contains in-frame clones alone and is incomplete. Of some 340,000 clones listed, about 86% are singletons. The source material was peripheral blood, sampled in a trial of Ad26.COV2.S vaccine versus placebo. These receptors were taken from a person between 18 and 60 years old who received the Ad26.COV2.S COVID-19 vaccine or a placebo.

This chain links TRBV7-2 with TRBJ2-2; TRBD1 might be the D (6 bases). The CDR3 is 15 amino acids. V was pared by 2 bases and J by 6 bases, with 13 bases between. Looked up from germline, CDR1 is SGHTA and CDR2 is FQGNSA. The CDR3 DNA sequence: TGTGCCAGCAGCTTAAGAACAGGGAATGCCGGGGAGCTGTTTTTT. Its protein is CASSLRTGNAGELFF.

The chain employs TRBV30 and TRBJ1-2; weak D call: TRBD1 (6 bases). The CDR3 has 13 residues. The germline gives CDR1 GTSNPN, CDR2 SVGIG (reference sequence). V gave up 2 bases and J gave up 5 bases, with 12 bases separating them. The DNA for the CDR3 is TGTGCCTGGAGTCCTCCCAGGGGTTATGGCTACACCTTC. The encoded protein is CAWSPPRGYGYTF. The full variable domain, in which reference TRBV30 and TRBJ1-2 provide the parts outside the CDR3, is SQTIHQWPATLVQPVGSPLSLECTVEGTSNPNLYWYRQAAGRGLQLLFYSVGIGQISSEVPQNLSASRPQDRQFILSSKKLLLSDSGFYLCAWSPPRGYGYTFGSGTRLTVV.

The chain combines TRBV14 with TRBJ2-1, with D possibly being TRBD2 (5 bases). The CDR3 sequence is 14 residues long. V lost 2 bases and J lost 9, with 14 bases in between. The germline gives CDR1 SGHDN, CDR2 FVKESK. DNA for the CDR3: TGTGCCAGCAGCCAAAAGAGCCTAGCAAGTGAGCAGTTCTTC. Amino acid sequence: CASSQKSLASEQFF. Looking up the rest from reference TRBV14 and TRBJ2-1 gives the full variable domain: EAGVTQFPSHSVIEKGQTVTLRCDPISGHDNLYWYRRVMGKEIKFLLHFVKESKQDESGMPNNRFLAERTGGTYSTLKVQPAELEDSGVYFCASSQKSLASEQFFGPGTRLTVL.

The V gene is TRBV5-1, the J gene TRBJ2-1; perhaps TRBD1 as D (5 bases). With 4 bases removed from V and 6 bases from J, the gap between germline ends came to 11 bases. The CDR3 is 13 residues long. CDR1 is SGHRS, CDR2 YFSETQ, per germline. The CDR3 DNA is TGCGCCAGCAGCCCCGGGCAGGGCAATGAGCAGTTCTTC. Its translation is CASSPGQGNEQFF.

V gene TRBV19 combines with J gene TRBJ1-4; TRBD1 matches at 12 bases. Unmatched junction bases numbered 9, after V lost 3 bases and J lost 7 bases. Germline V lookup: CDR1 LNHDA, CDR2 SQIVND (reference sequence). The length of the CDR3 is 17 residues. CDR3 sequence (DNA): TGTGCCAGTAGTATTGCCGGGACAGGGGGCTTAGGTGAAAAACTGTTTTTT. This encodes CASSIAGTGGLGEKLFF.

This rearrangement joins TRBV6-5 to TRBJ2-7; D remains ambiguous. The CDR3 has 13 residues. V dropped 5 bases and J dropped 0 bases, with 8 bases sitting between them. The germline CDR1 and CDR2 sequences are MNHEY and SVGAGI. The CDR3 reads CASSTTVSYEQYF. In DNA, the CDR3 is TGTGCCAGCAGTACGACTGTCTCCTACGAGCAGTACTTC.

The chain recombines TRBV6-5 with TRBJ1-2; D gene unclear. The CDR3 contains 13 residues. Germline V lookup: CDR1 MNHEY, CDR2 SVGAGI. The V and J ends lost 4 bases and 8 bases respectively, with 14 bases between them. The CDR3 DNA is TGTGCCAGCAGTTCTTTACAGTCGCGGGGCTACACCTTC. This codes for CASSSLQSRGYTF.

The chain carries TRBV19 and TRBJ2-2; D may be TRBD1 or TRBD2 (5 bases each). Looked up from germline, CDR1 is LNHDA and CDR2 is SQIVND (reference sequence). This CDR3 comprises 17 residues. Between the trimmed V and J ends, which lost 3 bases and 4 bases, there was a span of 18 bases. Here the CDR3 DNA reads TGTGCCAGTAGTATCGACGGATACCCTGGGGGCACCGGGGAGCTGTTTTTT. The encoded protein is CASSIDGYPGGTGELFF.

The CDR3 bases are TGTGCCAGCAGTTTTGTACCCGGGAGAGGGGAGACCCAGTACTTC. Translated, it gives CASSFVPGRGETQYF. The rearrangement links TRBV27 to TRBJ2-5, with D maybe TRBD2 (6 bases). The germline V and J ends were trimmed by 3 bases and 5 bases, with 16 bases remaining between them. The CDR3 has 15 residues. Germline CDR1 is MNHEY and CDR2 is SMNVEV (reference sequence).

V is TRBV5-1 and J is TRBJ2-7, with TRBD2 matching 7 bases. Trimming at V came to 4 bases and at J to 3 bases, leaving 10 bases not matched to a gene. The CDR3 loop spans 15 amino acids. The germline CDR1 and CDR2 sequences are SGHRS and YFSETQ. In DNA form, the CDR3 reads TGCGCCAGCAGCGATGGGAGGGTTTTCAGCTACGAGCAGTACTTC. Residues: CASSDGRVFSYEQYF. The full variable domain, in which reference TRBV5-1 and TRBJ2-7 provide the parts outside the CDR3, is KAGVTQTPRYLIKTRGQQVTLSCSPISGHRSVSWYQQTPGQGLQFLFEYFSETQRNKGNFPGRFSGRQFSNSRSEMNVSTLELGDSALYLCASSDGRVFSYEQYFGPGTRLTVT.

This clone was counted a few times. The V call is TRBV6-2 or TRBV6-3, the J call TRBJ2-1, with D possibly TRBD1 on 5 matching bases. The CDR3 spans 17 residues. V shed 0 bases and J shed 5 bases, with 17 bases lying between them. Germline-derived CDR1 and CDR2 are MNHEY and SVGEGT. CDR3 loop: CASSYSIGRVVDNEQFF. The CDR3 DNA reads TGTGCCAGCAGTTACTCGATCGGCAGGGTCGTAGACAATGAGCAGTTCTTC.

The CDR3 protein is CASSYLADRQINYGYTF. CDR3 bases: TGTGCCAGCAGTTACTTGGCGGACAGGCAAATTAACTATGGCTACACCTTC. The chain joins TRBV5-6 to TRBJ1-2; 7 bases fit TRBD1. The length of the CDR3 is 17 residues. Germline loops: CDR1 SGHDT, CDR2 YYEEEE. V gave up 5 bases and J gave up 1 base; unmatched junction bases: 14.

J is TRBJ1-2 and V is TRBV30; D is undetermined. The V end lost 0 bases, the J end lost 8 bases, and 7 bases lay between the germline ends. The CDR3 has 11 amino acids. The V gene's germline CDR1 is GTSNPN and CDR2 SVGIG (reference sequence). CDR3 loop: CAWSVGVGYTF. The CDR3 nucleotides read TGTGCCTGGAGTGTTGGGGTGGGCTACACCTTC.

The chain carries TRBV23-1 and TRBJ1-2, with TRBD1 identical over 11 bases. TRBV23-1 is reported as an ORF; its role is uncertain. The V gene end was trimmed by 8 bases and the J gene end by 6 bases; junction bases not matched to a gene: 2. CDR3 length: 12 amino acids. This CDR3 is CASGTGGNGYTF. The CDR3 bases are TGCGCCAGCGGGACAGGGGGAAATGGCTACACCTTC.

This clone was observed a handful of times. The chain combines TRBV15 with TRBJ1-4; TRBD1 agrees at 10 bases. J gave up 2 bases and V 2 bases, and 8 bases lay outside the gene matches. This CDR3 contains 18 residues. CDR1 and CDR2 (germline): LNHNV, YYDKDF (reference sequence). CDR3 amino acids: CATSRPHPGQGTNEKLFF. CDR3 coding DNA: TGTGCCACCAGCAGACCCCACCCGGGACAGGGGACTAATGAAAAACTGTTTTTT.

This clone showed up just once. The rearrangement uses TRBV5-1 and TRBJ1-5; D may be TRBD1 (5 bases). Germline CDR1 SGHRS, CDR2 YFSETQ. The CDR3 contains 14 residues. V was clipped by 3 bases and J by 4 bases, with 11 bases between them. This chain's CDR3 is CASSSGPLNQPQHF. CDR3 sequence (DNA): TGCGCCAGCAGCTCGGGACCCCTAAATCAGCCCCAGCATTTT.

The rearrangement links TRBV5-1 to TRBJ2-5; no reliable D call. V lost 4 bases and J 1 base, leaving 8 bases between the germline ends. The CDR3 has 13 amino acids. CDR1 SGHRS and CDR2 YFSETQ come from the germline V gene. This chain's CDR3 is CASSRQSQETQYF. In DNA form, the CDR3 reads TGCGCCAGCAGCAGGCAGAGCCAAGAGACCCAGTACTTC.

This clone was counted only a few times. The rearrangement links TRBV7-2 to TRBJ2-7, with D perhaps matching TRBD2 (6 bases). Trimming shortened V by 5 bases and J by 6 bases, and 23 bases separated the two germline ends. Germline lookup yields CDR1 SGHTA and CDR2 FQGNSA. The CDR3 has 16 residues. CDR3 loop: CASSLFPGLGGSEQYF. CDR3 nucleotide sequence: TGTGCCAGCAGCCTCTTTCCGGGCCTCGGGGGTTCCGAGCAGTACTTC.

The chain recombines TRBV9 with TRBJ1-1; perhaps TRBD1 as D (6 bases). The germline CDR1 and CDR2 sequences are SGDLS and YYNGEE. V lost 3 bases and J lost 0, with 12 bases in between. This CDR3 spans 15 amino acids. CDR3 coding DNA: TGTGCCAGCAGCGCTTTGGACAGCTTGAACACTGAAGCTTTCTTT. It yields the protein CASSALDSLNTEAFF.

This clone appeared once. The J gene is TRBJ1-6, the V gene TRBV27; 9 nucleotides match TRBD1. With V trimmed by 6 bases and J by 4 bases, 10 bases remained unmatched. Germline loops: CDR1 MNHEY, CDR2 SMNVEV (reference sequence). This CDR3 contains 17 residues. CDR3 residues: CASRHPGQGLYNSPLHF. The CDR3 coding sequence is TGTGCCAGCAGACATCCGGGACAGGGCCTATATAATTCACCCCTCCACTTT.